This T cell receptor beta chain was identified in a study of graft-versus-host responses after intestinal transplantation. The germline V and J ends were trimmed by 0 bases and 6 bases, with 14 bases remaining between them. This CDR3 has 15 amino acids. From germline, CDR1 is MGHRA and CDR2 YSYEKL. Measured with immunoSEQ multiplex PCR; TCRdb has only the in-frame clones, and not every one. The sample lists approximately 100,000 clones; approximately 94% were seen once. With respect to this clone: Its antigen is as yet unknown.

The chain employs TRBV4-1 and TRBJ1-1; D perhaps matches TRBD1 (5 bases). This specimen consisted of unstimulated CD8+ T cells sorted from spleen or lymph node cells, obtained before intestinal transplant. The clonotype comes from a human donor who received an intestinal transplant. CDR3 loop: CASSQENGQGPEAFF. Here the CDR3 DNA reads TGCGCCAGCAGCCAAGAGAACGGTCAGGGCCCTGAAGCTTTCTTT.